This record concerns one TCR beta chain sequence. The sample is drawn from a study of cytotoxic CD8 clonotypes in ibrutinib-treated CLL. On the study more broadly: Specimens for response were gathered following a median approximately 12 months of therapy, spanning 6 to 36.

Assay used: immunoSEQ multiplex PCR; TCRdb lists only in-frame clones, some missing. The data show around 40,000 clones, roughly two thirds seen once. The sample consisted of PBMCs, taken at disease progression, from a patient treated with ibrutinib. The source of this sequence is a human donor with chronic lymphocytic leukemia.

This chain's CDR3 is CASSLGGAYGYTF. CDR3 DNA: TGTGCCAGTAGCCTAGGTGGGGCCTATGGCTACACCTTC. The chain links TRBV19 to TRBJ1-2; D possibly corresponds to TRBD1 (5 bases). Germline V lookup: CDR1 LNHDA, CDR2 SQIVND (reference sequence). The CDR3 spans 13 residues. Trimming cost V 6 bases and J 4 bases, with 12 bases left between them.